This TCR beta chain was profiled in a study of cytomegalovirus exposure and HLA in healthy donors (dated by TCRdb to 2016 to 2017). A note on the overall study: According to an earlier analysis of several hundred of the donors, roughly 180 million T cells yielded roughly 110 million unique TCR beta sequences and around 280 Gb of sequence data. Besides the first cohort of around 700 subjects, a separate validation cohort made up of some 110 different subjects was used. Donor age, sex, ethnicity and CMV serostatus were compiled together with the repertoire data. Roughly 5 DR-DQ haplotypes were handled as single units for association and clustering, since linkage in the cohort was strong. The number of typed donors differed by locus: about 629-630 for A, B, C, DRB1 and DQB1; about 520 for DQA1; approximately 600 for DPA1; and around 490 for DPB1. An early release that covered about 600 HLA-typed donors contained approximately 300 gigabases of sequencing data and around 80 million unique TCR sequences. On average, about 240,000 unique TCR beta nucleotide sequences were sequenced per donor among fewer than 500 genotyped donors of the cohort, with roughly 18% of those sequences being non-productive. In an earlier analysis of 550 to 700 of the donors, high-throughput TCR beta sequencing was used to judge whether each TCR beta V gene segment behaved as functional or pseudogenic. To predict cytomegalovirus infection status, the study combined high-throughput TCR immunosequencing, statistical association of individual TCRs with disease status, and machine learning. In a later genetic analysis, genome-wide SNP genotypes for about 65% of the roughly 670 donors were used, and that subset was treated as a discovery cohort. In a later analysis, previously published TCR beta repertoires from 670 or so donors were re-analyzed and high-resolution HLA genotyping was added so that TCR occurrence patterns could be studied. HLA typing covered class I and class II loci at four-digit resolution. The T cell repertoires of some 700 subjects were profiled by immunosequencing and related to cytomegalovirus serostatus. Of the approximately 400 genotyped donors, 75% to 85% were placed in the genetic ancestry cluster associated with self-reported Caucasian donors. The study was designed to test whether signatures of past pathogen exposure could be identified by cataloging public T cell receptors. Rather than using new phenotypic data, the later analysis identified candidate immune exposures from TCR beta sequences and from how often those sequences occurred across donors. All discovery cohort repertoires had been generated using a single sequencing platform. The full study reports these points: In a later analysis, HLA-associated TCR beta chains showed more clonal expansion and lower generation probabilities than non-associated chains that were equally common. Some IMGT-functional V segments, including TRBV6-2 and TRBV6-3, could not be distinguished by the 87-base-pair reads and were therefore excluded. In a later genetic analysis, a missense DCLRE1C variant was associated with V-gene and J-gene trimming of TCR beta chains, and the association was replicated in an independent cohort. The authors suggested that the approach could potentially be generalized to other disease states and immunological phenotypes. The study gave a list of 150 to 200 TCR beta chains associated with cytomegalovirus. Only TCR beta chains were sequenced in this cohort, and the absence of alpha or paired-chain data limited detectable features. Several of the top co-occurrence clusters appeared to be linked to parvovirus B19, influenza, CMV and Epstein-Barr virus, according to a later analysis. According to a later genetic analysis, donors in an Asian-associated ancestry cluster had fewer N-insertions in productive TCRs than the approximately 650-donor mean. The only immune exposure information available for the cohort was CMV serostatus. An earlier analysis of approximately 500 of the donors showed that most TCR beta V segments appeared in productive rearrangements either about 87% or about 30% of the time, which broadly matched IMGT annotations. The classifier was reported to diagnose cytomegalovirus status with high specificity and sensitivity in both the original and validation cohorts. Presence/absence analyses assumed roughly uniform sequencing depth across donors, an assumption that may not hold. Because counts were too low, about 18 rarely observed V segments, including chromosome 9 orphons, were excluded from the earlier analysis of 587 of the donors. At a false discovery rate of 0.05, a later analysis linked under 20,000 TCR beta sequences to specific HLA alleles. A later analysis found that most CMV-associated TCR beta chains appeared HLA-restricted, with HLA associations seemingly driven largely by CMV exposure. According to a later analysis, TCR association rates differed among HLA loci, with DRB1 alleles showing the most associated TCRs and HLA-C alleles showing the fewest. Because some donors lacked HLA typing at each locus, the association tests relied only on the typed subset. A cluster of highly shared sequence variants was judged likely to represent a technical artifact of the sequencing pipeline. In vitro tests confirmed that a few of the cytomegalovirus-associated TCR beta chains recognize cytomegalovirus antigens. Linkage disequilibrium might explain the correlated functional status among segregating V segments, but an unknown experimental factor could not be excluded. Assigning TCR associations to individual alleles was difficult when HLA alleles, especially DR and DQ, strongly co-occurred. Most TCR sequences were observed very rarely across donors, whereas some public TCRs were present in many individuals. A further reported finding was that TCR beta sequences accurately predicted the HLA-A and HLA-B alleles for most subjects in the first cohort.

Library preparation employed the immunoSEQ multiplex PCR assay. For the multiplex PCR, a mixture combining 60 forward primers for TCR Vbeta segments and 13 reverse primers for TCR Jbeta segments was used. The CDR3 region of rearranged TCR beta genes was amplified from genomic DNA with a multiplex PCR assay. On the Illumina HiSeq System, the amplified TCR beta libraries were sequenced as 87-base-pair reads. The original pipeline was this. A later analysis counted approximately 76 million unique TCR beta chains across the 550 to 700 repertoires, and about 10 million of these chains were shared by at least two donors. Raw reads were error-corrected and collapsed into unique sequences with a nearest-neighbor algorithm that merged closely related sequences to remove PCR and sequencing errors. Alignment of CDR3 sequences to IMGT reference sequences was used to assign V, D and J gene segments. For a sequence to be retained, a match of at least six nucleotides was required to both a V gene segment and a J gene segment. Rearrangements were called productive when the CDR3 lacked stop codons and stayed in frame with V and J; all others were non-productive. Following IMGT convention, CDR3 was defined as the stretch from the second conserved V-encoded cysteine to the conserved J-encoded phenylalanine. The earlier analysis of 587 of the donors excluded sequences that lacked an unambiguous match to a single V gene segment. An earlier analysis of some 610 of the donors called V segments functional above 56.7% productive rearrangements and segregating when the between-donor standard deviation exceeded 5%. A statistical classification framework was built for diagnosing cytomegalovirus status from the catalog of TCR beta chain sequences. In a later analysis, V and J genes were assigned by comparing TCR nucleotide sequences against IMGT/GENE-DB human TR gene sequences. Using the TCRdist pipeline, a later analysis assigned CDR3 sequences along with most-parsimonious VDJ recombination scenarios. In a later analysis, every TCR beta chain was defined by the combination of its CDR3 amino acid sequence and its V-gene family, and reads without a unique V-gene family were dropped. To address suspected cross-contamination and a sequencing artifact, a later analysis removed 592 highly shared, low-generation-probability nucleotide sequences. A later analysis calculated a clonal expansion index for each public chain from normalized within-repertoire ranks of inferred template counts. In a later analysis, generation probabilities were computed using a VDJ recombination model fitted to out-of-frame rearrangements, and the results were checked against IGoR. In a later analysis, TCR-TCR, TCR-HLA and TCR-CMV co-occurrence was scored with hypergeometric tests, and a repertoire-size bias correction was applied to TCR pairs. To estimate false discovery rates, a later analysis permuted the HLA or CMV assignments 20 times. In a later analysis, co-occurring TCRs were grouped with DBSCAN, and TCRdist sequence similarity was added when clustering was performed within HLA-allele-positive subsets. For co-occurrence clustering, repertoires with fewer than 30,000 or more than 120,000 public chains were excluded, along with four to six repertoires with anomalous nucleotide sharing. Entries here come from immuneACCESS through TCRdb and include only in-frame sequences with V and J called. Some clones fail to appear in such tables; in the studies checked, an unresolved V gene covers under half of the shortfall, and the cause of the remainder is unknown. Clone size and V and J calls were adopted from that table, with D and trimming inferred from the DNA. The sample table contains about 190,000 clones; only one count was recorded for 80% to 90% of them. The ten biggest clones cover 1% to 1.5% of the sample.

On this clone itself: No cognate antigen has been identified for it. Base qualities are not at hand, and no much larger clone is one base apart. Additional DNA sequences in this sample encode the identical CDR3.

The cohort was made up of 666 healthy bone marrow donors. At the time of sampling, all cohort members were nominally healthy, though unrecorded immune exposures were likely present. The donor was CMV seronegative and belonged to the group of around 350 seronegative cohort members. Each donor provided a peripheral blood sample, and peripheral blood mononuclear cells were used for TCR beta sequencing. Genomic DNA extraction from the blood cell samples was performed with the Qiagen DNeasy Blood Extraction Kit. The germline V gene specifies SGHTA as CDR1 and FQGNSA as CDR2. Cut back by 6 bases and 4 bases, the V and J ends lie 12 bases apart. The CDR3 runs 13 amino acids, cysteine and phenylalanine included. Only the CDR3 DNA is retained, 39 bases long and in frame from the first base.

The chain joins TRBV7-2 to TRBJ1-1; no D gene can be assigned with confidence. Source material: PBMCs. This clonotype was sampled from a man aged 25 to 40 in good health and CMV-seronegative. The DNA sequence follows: TGTGCCAGCAGTTCAGGTCGGGGCACTGAAGCTTTCTTT. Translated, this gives CASSSGRGTEAFF.